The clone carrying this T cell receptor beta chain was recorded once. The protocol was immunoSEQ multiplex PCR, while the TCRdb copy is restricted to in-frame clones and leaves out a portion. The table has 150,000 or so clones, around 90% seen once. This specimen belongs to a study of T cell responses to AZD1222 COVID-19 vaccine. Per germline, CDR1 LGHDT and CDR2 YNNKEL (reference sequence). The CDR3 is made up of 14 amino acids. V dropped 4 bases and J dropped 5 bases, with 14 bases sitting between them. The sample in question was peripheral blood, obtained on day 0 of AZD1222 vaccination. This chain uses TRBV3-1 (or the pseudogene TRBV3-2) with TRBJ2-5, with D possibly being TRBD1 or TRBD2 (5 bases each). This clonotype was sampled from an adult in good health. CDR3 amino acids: CASSPGAFRETQYF. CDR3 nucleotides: TGTGCCAGCAGCCCCGGGGCTTTCCGGGAGACCCAGTACTTC.